Each of the 28 T cell receptor beta chains below was sequenced from the same sample in a study of T cells after yellow fever vaccination. One entry per CDR3 protein, called by TCRdb with MiXCR from the 5' RACE reads. This table has 150,000 or so distinct CDR3 sequences, about a tenth appearing once. The source was CD8+ T cells sorted from PBMCs, collected 45 days after the yellow fever booster vaccination. These receptor sequences come from a young man who received the YFV17D yellow fever vaccine.

This chain uses TRBV9 with TRBJ2-1, with 10 positions matching TRBD2. CDR3 size: 14 residues. V dropped 7 bases and J dropped 4; count of bases not matched to a gene: 5. Germline CDR1 is SGDLS and CDR2 is YYNGEE. The CDR3 bases are TGTGCCAGCGGGCTAGCGGGGGAGTACAATGAGCAGTTCTTC. Its protein is CASGLAGEYNEQFF.

This clonotype has ten or more counts. This chain links TRBV12-3 or TRBV12-4 with TRBJ2-7; D uncertain. V lost 6 bases and J lost 3, with 9 bases in between. The CDR3 length is 12 residues. CDR3 sequence: CASSFGGYEQYV. The CDR3 bases are TGTGCCAGCAGCTTTGGCGGCTACGAGCAGTACGTC.

This clonotype was detected a few times. For the CDR3, the DNA is TGTGCCAGCAGCTTAGAAGCGGGGGGGCCGAATGAGCAGTTCTTC. As protein: CASSLEAGGPNEQFF. The rearrangement links TRBV7-8 to TRBJ2-1; the match to TRBD2 covers 10 bases. The V and J ends lost 1 base and 7 bases, in that order; junction bases with no gene match: 4. The CDR3 extends over 15 amino acids. CDR1 and CDR2 from the germline V gene are SGHVS and FQNEAQ.

This clonotype was found a few times. The V and J genes are TRBV6-2 or TRBV6-3 and TRBJ2-1, with D tentatively TRBD1 or TRBD2 (5 bases each). The CDR3 covers 18 residues. Trimming removed 0 bases at V and 2 bases at J, with 17 bases between. Per germline, CDR1 MNHEY and CDR2 SVGEGT. The CDR3 DNA reads TGTGCCAGCAGTTACTCGACTCGGGGCGAGGTACCCTACAATGAGCAGTTCTTC. Translated, it gives CASSYSTRGEVPYNEQFF.

This clonotype turned up a few times. CDR3 DNA sequence: TGTGCCAGCTCACCACCATCTGGGACACTCCACTATGGCTACACCTTC. The encoded protein is CASSPPSGTLHYGYTF. The chain has TRBV18 and TRBJ1-2; possible D gene TRBD1, 6 bases. The CDR3 is made up of 16 amino acids. The V end lost 0 bases, the J end lost 3 bases, and 14 bases lay between the germline ends. Germline V CDR1 and CDR2: KGHSH, LQKENI.

At least ten counts were recorded for this clonotype. This chain connects TRBV5-1 to TRBJ2-7, with 7 bases lining up with TRBD1. The CDR3 extends over 17 amino acids. With V trimmed by 2 bases and J by 3 bases, 14 bases remained unmatched. The germline V gene encodes CDR1 SGHRS and CDR2 YFSETQ. CDR3 protein: CASSLEGANFNFYEQYF. CDR3 nucleotides: TGCGCCAGCAGCTTAGAGGGGGCCAACTTCAACTTCTACGAGCAGTACTTC.

This chain links TRBV7-8 with TRBJ2-7; D could derive from TRBD1 or TRBD2 (6 bases each). This CDR3 comprises 16 residues. Trimming took 4 bases from V and 0 from J, leaving 16 bases between them. Germline assignment: CDR1 SGHVS and CDR2 FQNEAQ. CDR3 loop: CASSYLGGAISYEQYF. In DNA, the CDR3 is TGTGCCAGCAGCTATCTGGGGGGCGCGATCTCCTACGAGCAGTACTTC.

This chain connects TRBV5-1 to TRBJ2-5; 8 bases are shared with TRBD2. The V gene's germline CDR1 is SGHRS and CDR2 YFSETQ. CDR3 length: 15 amino acids. Trimming took 2 bases from V and 3 from J; bases not matched to a gene: 6. In nucleotides, the CDR3 is TGCGCCAGCAGCTTATTTTTTAGCGGGGAAGAGACCCAGTACTTC. Amino acid sequence: CASSLFFSGEETQYF.

The chain employs TRBV6-2 or TRBV6-3 and TRBJ2-1; maybe TRBD2 (5 bases). Between the trimmed V and J ends, which lost 7 bases and 6 bases, there was a span of 7 bases. The CDR3 runs to 11 residues. Germline-derived CDR1 and CDR2 are MNHEY and SVGEGT. The CDR3 is CASNRGNEQFF. CDR3 DNA: TGTGCCAGCAATCGGGGCAATGAGCAGTTCTTC.

This clonotype was seen ten or more times. This chain uses TRBV7-9 with TRBJ2-3, with D unclear. V was clipped by 2 bases and J by 6 bases, with 9 bases between them. The CDR3 sequence is 13 residues long. Germline lookup yields CDR1 SEHNR and CDR2 FQNEAQ (reference sequence). The CDR3 here is CASSLSEVDTQYF. CDR3 sequence (DNA): TGTGCCAGCAGCTTATCAGAGGTGGATACGCAGTATTTT.

This clonotype occurred a few times. The chain couples TRBV7-9 to TRBJ2-1; possibly TRBD2 for D (5 bases). CDR3 length equals 15 residues. Germline CDR1 reads SEHNR; CDR2 reads FQNEAQ (reference sequence). The V gene lost 1 base and the J gene lost 4 bases, with 11 bases spanning the gap. For the CDR3, the DNA is TGTGCCAGCAGCTTAGGGGTCACGGGATACAATGAGCAGTTCTTC. Protein product: CASSLGVTGYNEQFF.

V is TRBV7-9 and J is TRBJ2-3, with no clear D. This CDR3 contains 15 residues. Germline CDR1 reads SEHNR; CDR2 reads FQNEAQ (reference sequence). V gave up 5 bases and J gave up 5 bases, with 17 bases separating them. The CDR3 protein is CASSVLKRPGDTQYF. CDR3 in DNA: TGTGCCAGCAGCGTCCTCAAACGCCCCGGAGATACGCAGTATTTT. The full variable domain, with the rest looked up from reference TRBV7-9 and TRBJ2-3, is DTGVSQNPRHKITKRGQNVTFRCDPISEHNRLYWYRQTLGQGPEFLTYFQNEAQLEKSRLLSDRFSAERPKGSFSTLEIQRTEQGDSAMYLCASSVLKRPGDTQYFGPGTRLTVL.

The chain links TRBV7-2 to TRBJ2-7; 9 bases fit TRBD1. With 4 bases clipped from V and 7 bases from J, the junction kept 11 bases outside the gene matches. The germline gives CDR1 SGHTA, CDR2 FQGNSA. The CDR3 is made up of 15 amino acids. CDR3 nucleotide sequence: TGTGCCAGCAGCTACTGGACAGGGGAATCGAGGGAGCAGTACTTC. It specifies CASSYWTGESREQYF.

This clonotype was observed at least ten times. The chain carries TRBV7-2 and TRBJ2-1, with 7 bases lining up with TRBD2. This CDR3 contains 17 residues. J gave up 2 bases and V 2 bases, and 9 bases lay outside the gene matches. Looked up from germline, CDR1 is SGHTA and CDR2 is FQGNSA. CDR3 amino acids: CASSLNVGGGPYNEQFF. CDR3 nucleotides: TGTGCCAGCAGCTTAAATGTGGGCGGGGGACCCTACAATGAGCAGTTCTTC. Complete variable domain (other parts from reference TRBV7-2 and TRBJ2-1): GAGVSQSPSNKVTEKGKDVELRCDPISGHTALYWYRQSLGQGLEFLIYFQGNSAPDKSGLPSDRFSAERTGGSVSTLTIQRTQQEDSAVYLCASSLNVGGGPYNEQFFGPGTRLTVL.

This clonotype has more than one count but fewer than ten. The chain is built from TRBV6-5 and TRBJ1-2; a possible D gene is TRBD1 (5 bases). V was cut by 3 bases and J by 2 bases, with 13 bases left in between. This CDR3 comprises 15 residues. Germline loops: CDR1 MNHEY, CDR2 SVGAGI. CDR3 bases: TGTGCCAGCAGTTATCGGCAGGGACCCAACTATGGCTACACCTTC. This codes for CASSYRQGPNYGYTF.

V is TRBV7-8 and J is TRBJ2-1; TRBD2 is a possible D gene (6 bases). The ends were cut back, 1 base at V and 9 bases at J, with 13 bases in the middle. Germline CDR1 and CDR2: SGHVS and FQNEAQ. The CDR3 covers 14 residues. The CDR3 region is CASSLETGVSEQFF. CDR3 nucleotides: TGTGCCAGCAGCTTAGAAACGGGGGTGAGTGAGCAGTTCTTC.

The genes are TRBV18 and TRBJ2-3; D is undetermined. Germline V gene sequence: CDR1 KGHSH, CDR2 LQKENI. V lost 0 bases and J lost 2, with 15 bases in between. CDR3 length: 17 amino acids. The CDR3 nucleotides read TGTGCCAGCTCACCACCCGGCCGGACGTTAATCACAGATACGCAGTATTTT. Translated, it gives CASSPPGRTLITDTQYF. Using reference TRBV18 and TRBJ2-3 for the parts outside the CDR3, the full variable domain is NAGVMQNPRHLVRRRGQEARLRCSPMKGHSHVYWYRQLPEEGLKFMVYLQKENIIDESGMPKERFSAEFPKEGPSILRIQQVVRGDSAAYFCASSPPGRTLITDTQYFGPGTRLTVL.

This clonotype showed up many times. The V call is TRBV7-9, the J call TRBJ2-7; 8 bases align to TRBD1. V shed 4 bases and J 2 bases; nucleotides not matched to a gene: 10. From germline, CDR1 is SEHNR and CDR2 FQNEAQ (reference sequence). CDR3 length: 16 amino acids. CDR3: CASSSRNDRGAYEQYF. The DNA for the CDR3 is TGTGCCAGCAGCTCACGTAACGACAGGGGTGCCTACGAGCAGTACTTC. The complete variable domain, with remaining parts taken from reference TRBV7-9 and TRBJ2-7, reads DTGVSQNPRHKITKRGQNVTFRCDPISEHNRLYWYRQTLGQGPEFLTYFQNEAQLEKSRLLSDRFSAERPKGSFSTLEIQRTEQGDSAMYLCASSSRNDRGAYEQYFGPGTRLTVT.

This clonotype was seen only a few times. V usage is TRBV10-2 and J usage is TRBJ1-1, with unresolved D. V gave up 8 bases and J gave up 0 bases, with 7 bases separating them. The CDR3 is made up of 12 amino acids. CDR1 is WSHSY and CDR2 is SAAADI in the germline V gene. The CDR3 loop reads CASGGLNTEAFF. The CDR3 DNA follows: TGCGCCAGCGGAGGACTGAACACTGAAGCTTTCTTT.

The V call is TRBV7-9, the J call TRBJ2-5; TRBD1 matches at 7 bases. Per the germline V gene, CDR1 is SEHNR and CDR2 is FQNEAQ (reference sequence). Trimming cost V 5 bases and J 1 base; bases outside gene matches: 10. The CDR3 spans 16 residues. The CDR3 sequence is CASSVGTAETQETQYF. As DNA, the CDR3 is TGTGCCAGCAGCGTAGGGACAGCTGAGACCCAAGAGACCCAGTACTTC.

This clonotype has only a few counts. This chain uses TRBV27 with TRBJ2-1; either TRBD1 or TRBD2 may supply D (5 bases each). Trimming removed 0 bases at V and 2 bases at J, with 5 bases between. This CDR3 comprises 14 residues. Germline-derived CDR1 and CDR2 are MNHEY and SMNVEV (reference sequence). CDR3 in amino acids: CASSLSGAYNEQFF. CDR3 DNA: TGTGCCAGCAGTTTATCGGGGGCCTACAATGAGCAGTTCTTC.

This clonotype was seen more than once but under ten times. V gene TRBV12-3 or TRBV12-4 combines with J gene TRBJ2-1; possibly TRBD1 for D (6 bases). V lost 6 bases and J 7 bases, leaving 19 bases between the germline ends. This CDR3 has 15 residues. CDR3 region: CASSQTFTGTNEQFF. DNA for the CDR3: TGTGCCAGCAGCCAGACCTTTACAGGGACGAATGAGCAGTTCTTC.

This clonotype was recorded a few times. The rearrangement links TRBV12-3 or TRBV12-4 to TRBJ1-5; D gene unclear. The V gene lost 6 bases and the J gene lost 0 bases, with 12 bases spanning the gap. The CDR3 is made up of 15 amino acids. CDR3: CASRTGDDSNQPQHF. The CDR3, as DNA: TGTGCCAGCAGGACTGGGGATGATAGCAATCAGCCCCAGCATTTT.

V is TRBV12-3 or TRBV12-4 and J is TRBJ1-2; D gene ambiguous. Trimming left V 4 bases short and J 5 bases short, with 11 bases between. The CDR3 length is 13 residues. CDR3 region: CASSSAEDYGYTF. The CDR3 coding sequence is TGTGCCAGCAGTTCGGCGGAAGATTATGGCTACACCTTC.

Only a few counts were recorded for this clonotype. The chain employs TRBV4-1 and TRBJ1-2; D might be TRBD1 (6 bases). With 0 bases removed from V and 4 bases from J, the gap between germline ends came to 18 bases. Germline assignment: CDR1 MGHRA and CDR2 YSYEKL. The CDR3 has 17 residues. The CDR3 sequence is CASSQDAKPDRLYGYTF. The CDR3 coding sequence is TGCGCCAGCAGCCAAGACGCCAAACCAGACAGGCTCTATGGCTACACCTTC.

The CDR3, as DNA: TGTGCCAGCAGTCCCCCAGGGATCTCTAATTCACCCCTCCACTTT. Translated, it gives CASSPPGISNSPLHF. The V and J genes are TRBV27 and TRBJ1-6; D is perhaps TRBD1 (5 bases). V was clipped by 5 bases and J by 6 bases, with 14 bases between them. The CDR3 length is 15 residues. In germline, CDR1 is MNHEY, CDR2 SMNVEV (reference sequence).

The chain is built from TRBV5-1 and TRBJ2-1; TRBD1 matches at 7 bases. The V and J ends lost 7 bases and 0 bases, in that order; junction bases with no gene match: 10. Germline V CDR1 and CDR2: SGHRS, YFSETQ. CDR3 length: 16 amino acids. The CDR3 is CASLLGDSSSYNEQFF. The DNA for the CDR3 is TGCGCCAGCCTGCTAGGGGACAGCAGCTCCTACAATGAGCAGTTCTTC. The variable domain in full, with the rest retrieved from reference TRBV5-1 and TRBJ2-1, is KAGVTQTPRYLIKTRGQQVTLSCSPISGHRSVSWYQQTPGQGLQFLFEYFSETQRNKGNFPGRFSGRQFSNSRSEMNVSTLELGDSALYLCASLLGDSSSYNEQFFGPGTRLTVL.

This clonotype was detected a few times. The chain employs TRBV5-1 and TRBJ2-1; TRBD2 matches at 7 bases. Losses at the gene ends were 4 bases for V and 2 bases for J; bases not matched to a gene: 15. This CDR3 is built from 18 residues. CDR1 is SGHRS and CDR2 is YFSETQ in the germline V gene. DNA for the CDR3: TGCGCCAGCAGCCCTAAGAGGGAGGGACCCGAACCCTACAATGAGCAGTTCTTC. Protein product: CASSPKREGPEPYNEQFF.